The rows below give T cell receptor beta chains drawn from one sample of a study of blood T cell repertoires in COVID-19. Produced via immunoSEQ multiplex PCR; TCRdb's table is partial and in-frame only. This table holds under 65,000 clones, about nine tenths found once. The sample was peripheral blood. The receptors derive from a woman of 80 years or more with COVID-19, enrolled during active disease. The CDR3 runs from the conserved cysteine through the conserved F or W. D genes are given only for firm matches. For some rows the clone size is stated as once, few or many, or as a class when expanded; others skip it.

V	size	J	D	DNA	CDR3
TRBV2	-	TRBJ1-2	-	TGTGCCAGCCACTCCGAGGGCCGGGCTGGCTACACCTTC	CASHSEGRAGYTF
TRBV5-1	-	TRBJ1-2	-	TGCGCCAGCAGCGACGGGGGTAACTATGGCTACACCTTC	CASSDGGNYGYTF
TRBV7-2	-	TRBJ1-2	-	TGTGCCAGCAGCTTAGGAGGGGGCTATGGCTACACCTTC	CASSLGGGYGYTF
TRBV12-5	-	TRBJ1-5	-	TGTGCTAGTGGTTTGAATGGGCAGGGTCTCAATCAGCCCCAGCATTTT	CASGLNGQGLNQPQHF
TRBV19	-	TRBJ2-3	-	TGTGCCAGTAGTATCGGGCAGGGGTTCACAGATACGCAGTATTTT	CASSIGQGFTDTQYF
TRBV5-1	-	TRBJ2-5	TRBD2	TGCGCCAGCAGCTTTAAGCGGGGGGAATACCAAGAGACCCAGTACTTC	CASSFKRGEYQETQYF
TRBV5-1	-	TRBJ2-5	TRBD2	TGCGCCAGCAGCCCCCCTGGGGCGGGGGGGCAAGAGACCCAGTACTTC	CASSPPGAGGQETQYF
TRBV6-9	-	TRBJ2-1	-	TGTGCCAGCAGTTATTCAGATACAGGGTCCTACAATGAGCAGTTCTTC	CASSYSDTGSYNEQFF
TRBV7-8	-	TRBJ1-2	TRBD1	TGTGCCAGCAGCCGCCGGGACAGGGCCAGGGATGGGTATGGCTACACCTTC	CASSRRDRARDGYGYTF
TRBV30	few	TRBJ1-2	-	TGTGCCTGGAGTTTGGGTCTAGGCGGCTACACCTTC	CAWSLGLGGYTF
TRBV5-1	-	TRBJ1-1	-	TGCGCCAGCAGGCCGGGTGGAAGCCTGGACACTGAAGCTTTCTTT	CASRPGGSLDTEAFF
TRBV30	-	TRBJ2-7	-	TGTGCCTGGAGTGGACGCTCTGGCAGGGGTAACGAGCAGTACTTC	CAWSGRSGRGNEQYF
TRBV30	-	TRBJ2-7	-	TGTGCCTGGAGTGCGGTTCGGGGGACAGGCGGGGGGCAGTACTTC	CAWSAVRGTGGGQYF
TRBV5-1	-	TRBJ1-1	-	TGCGCCAGCAGCCTGGCGAGGGGGGGATTTGGGCAGAACACTGAAGCTTTCTTT	CASSLARGGFGQNTEAFF
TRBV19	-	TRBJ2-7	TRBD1	TGTGCCACCACAAGGGACAGGGTTAGTGAGCAGTACTTC	CATTRDRVSEQYF
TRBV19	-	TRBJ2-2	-	TGTGCCAGTAGGGTACTAGCGAACACCGGGGAGCTGTTTTTT	CASRVLANTGELFF
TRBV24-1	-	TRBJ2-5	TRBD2	TGTGCCACCAGTGATTATCGCGGGGGGATCGAGACCCAGTACTTC	CATSDYRGGIETQYF
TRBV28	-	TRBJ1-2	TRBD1	TGTGCCAGCAATTACGCAGGGGGCTATGGCTACACCTTC	CASNYAGGYGYTF
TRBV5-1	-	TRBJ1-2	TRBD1	TGCGCCAGCAGACTAGCAGGGGGCGAGGGTGGCTACACCTTC	CASRLAGGEGGYTF
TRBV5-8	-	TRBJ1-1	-	TGTGCCAGCACCGGGCTGGCAGGGAACATGAACACTGAAGCTTTCTTT	CASTGLAGNMNTEAFF
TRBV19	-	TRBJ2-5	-	TGTGCCAGTAGTGGACCGGGACTAGAGACCCAGTACTTC	CASSGPGLETQYF
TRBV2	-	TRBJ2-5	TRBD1	TGTGCCAGCAGTGAAGTAGACAGGGCGAAGACCCAGTACTTC	CASSEVDRAKTQYF
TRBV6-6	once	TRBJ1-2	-	TGTGCCAGCAGTTCTGAAGGGGCTGGCTACACCTTC	CASSSEGAGYTF
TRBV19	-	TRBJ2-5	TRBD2	TGTGCCAGTACCGCGGGGGGGCATCAGGAGACCCAGTACTTC	CASTAGGHQETQYF
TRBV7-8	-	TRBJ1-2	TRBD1	TGTGCCAGCAGCTTGCGGACAGGGACAATCAACTATGGCTACACCTTC	CASSLRTGTINYGYTF
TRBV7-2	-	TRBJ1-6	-	TGTGCCAGCAGCGCTACATTGCGTGGAGTTTCACCCCTCCACTTT	CASSATLRGVSPLHF
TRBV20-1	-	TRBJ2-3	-	TGCAGTGCCAGTATAGGGGGAAGCACAGATACGCAGTATTTT	CSASIGGSTDTQYF
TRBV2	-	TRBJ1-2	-	TGTGCCAGCAGCGAAAGTGGAGTTGACTATGGCTACACCTTC	CASSESGVDYGYTF
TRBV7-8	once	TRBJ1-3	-	TGTGCCAGCAGCTTATACAGGGCTGGAAACACCATATATTTT	CASSLYRAGNTIYF
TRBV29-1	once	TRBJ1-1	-	TGCAGCGCCGGGAACACTGAAGCTTTCTTT	CSAGNTEAFF
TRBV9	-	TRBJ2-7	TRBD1	TGTGCCAGCAGTGCTGGACAGGGGTTTGGTTCGTACTACGAGCAGTACTTC	CASSAGQGFGSYYEQYF
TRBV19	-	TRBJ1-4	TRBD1	TGTGCCAGTAGTATGGACAGGGGGAAACTGTTTTTT	CASSMDRGKLFF
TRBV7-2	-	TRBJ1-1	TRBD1	TGTGCCAGCACCGCGACAGGGGCCACTGAAGCTTTCTTT	CASTATGATEAFF
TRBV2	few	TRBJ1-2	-	TGTGCCAGCAGTGAAGGTCCCCGCGGCCGCGGCTATGGCTACACCTTC	CASSEGPRGRGYGYTF
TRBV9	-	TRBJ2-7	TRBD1	TGTGCCAGCAGCGTAGACGGGACAGGGGAGGAGCAGTACTTC	CASSVDGTGEEQYF
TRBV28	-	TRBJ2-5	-	TGTGCCAGCAGTCCACCCGGGGGAGGACGGGAGACCCAGTACTTC	CASSPPGGGRETQYF
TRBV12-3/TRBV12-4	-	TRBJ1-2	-	TGTGCCAGCAGACAAACCAACTATGGCTACACCTTC	CASRQTNYGYTF
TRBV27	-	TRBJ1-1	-	TGTGCCAGCAGATCGGGGGAGGTCAGAAGGAACACTGAAGCTTTCTTT	CASRSGEVRRNTEAFF
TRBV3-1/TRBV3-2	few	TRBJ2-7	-	TGTGCCAGCAGCCAAGACACCTACGAGCAGTACTTC	CASSQDTYEQYF
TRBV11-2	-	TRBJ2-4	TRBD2	TGTGCCAGCAGGAATAGCGGGGGGGCCGTCTTC	CASRNSGGAVF
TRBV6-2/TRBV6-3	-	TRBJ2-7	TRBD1	TGTGCCAGCAGTTACAGCACAGGGGGCCCCTACGAGCAGTACTTC	CASSYSTGGPYEQYF
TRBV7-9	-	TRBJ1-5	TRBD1	TGTGCCAGCAGCTCAGGACAGGGACGGAATCAGCCCCAGCATTTT	CASSSGQGRNQPQHF
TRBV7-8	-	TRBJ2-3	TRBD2	TGTGCCAGCAGCGCTGTTAGCGGGGGGGTGTGGGATACGCAGTATTTT	CASSAVSGGVWDTQYF
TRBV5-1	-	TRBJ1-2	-	TGCGCCAGCAGCTCGGGAGACTCCTATGGCTACACCTTC	CASSSGDSYGYTF
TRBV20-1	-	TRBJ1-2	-	TGCAGTGCTGGGGGGACGGATGGCTACACCTTC	CSAGGTDGYTF
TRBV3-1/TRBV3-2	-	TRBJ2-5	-	TGTGCCAGCAGCCAAGGGGTGGCGGGCTGGAGAGAGACCCAGTACTTC	CASSQGVAGWRETQYF
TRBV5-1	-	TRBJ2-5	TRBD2	TGCGCCAGCAGCTTCGGGGCGGGGGGACAAGAGACCCAGTACTTC	CASSFGAGGQETQYF
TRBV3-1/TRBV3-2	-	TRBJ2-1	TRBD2	TGTGCCAGCAGCCAAGATCTCCGGCTAGCGGGGGGGTTCGGGCAGTTCTTC	CASSQDLRLAGGFGQFF
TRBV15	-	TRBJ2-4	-	TGTGCCACCAGCAGAGAACTTCAAAGGAGTGAAAACATTCAGTACTTC	CATSRELQRSENIQYF
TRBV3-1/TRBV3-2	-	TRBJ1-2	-	TGTGCCAGCAGCCAAGAAACGGTTTCCTACACCTTC	CASSQETVSYTF
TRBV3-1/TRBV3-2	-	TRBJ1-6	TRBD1	TGTGCCAGCAGCCCAGCGGGACAGGGAATATCACCCCTCCACTTT	CASSPAGQGISPLHF
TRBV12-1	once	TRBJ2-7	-	TGTGCCAGCAGCTTTCCGGGACAGGGATCCTACGAGCAGTACTTC	CASSFPGQGSYEQYF
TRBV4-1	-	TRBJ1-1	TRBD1	TGCGCCAGCAGCCAAGATCCCGGACGACAGGGGGCAGGGACTGAAGCTTTCTTT	CASSQDPGRQGAGTEAFF
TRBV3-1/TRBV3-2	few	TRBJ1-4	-	TGTGCCAGCAGCCCGGCGACCGCTAGCAAGATGCCCCTAAACTTTGAAAAACTGTTTTTT	CASSPATASKMPLNFEKLFF
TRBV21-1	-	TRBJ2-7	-	TGTGCCAGCAGCAAAGGGGGCAGGGGGCCCTCCTACGAGCAGTACTTC	CASSKGGRGPSYEQYF
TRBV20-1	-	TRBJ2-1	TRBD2	TGCAGTGCTAGTCCTAGCGGGGGGTCCAATGAGCAGTTCTTC	CSASPSGGSNEQFF
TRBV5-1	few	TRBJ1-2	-	TGCGCCAGCAGCTTGAATCAGGCTAACTATGGCTACACCTTC	CASSLNQANYGYTF